The 3 T cell receptor beta chains given below trace back to one sample, sequenced in a study of radiotherapy plus CTLA-4 blockade in lung cancer. This table comes from immunoSEQ multiplex PCR, and its TCRdb copy is limited to in-frame clones, with some not included. The data show over 80,000 clones, with more than 85% seen just once and around 17% held by the top ten. Sequencing was performed on peripheral blood, taken from a patient treated with radiotherapy plus ipilimumab. The receptors were sampled from a human donor with non-small cell lung cancer that progressed on radiotherapy plus ipilimumab.

This chain connects TRBV5-6 to TRBJ1-6, with unresolved D. This CDR3 contains 14 residues. Germline V gives CDR1 SGHDT, CDR2 YYEEEE. Trimming left V 5 bases short and J 6 bases short, with 12 bases between. CDR3 in amino acids: CASSETVGNSPLHF. CDR3 DNA: TGTGCCAGCAGTGAAACAGTGGGTAATTCACCCCTCCACTTT.

Concerning this clone: This is likely a read error, given that the CDR3 carries no conserved phenylalanine or tryptophan at its end. Because the CDR3's place on the DNA is in doubt, the DNA is left out and the CDR3 is given as listed by TCRdb. The J gene is TRBJ1-2, the V gene TRBV5-1; TRBD1, the table's D call, lacks a check against the DNA. Germline-derived CDR1 and CDR2 are SGHRS and YFSETQ. The CDR3 numbers 13 amino acids, ends counted. This chain's CDR3 is CASSLAPTTPSST.

This sequence joins TRBV18 and TRBJ1-1; D gene unclear. The CDR3 has 13 residues. Between the trimmed V and J ends, which lost 8 bases and 4 bases, there was a span of 14 bases. The germline V gene encodes CDR1 KGHSH and CDR2 LQKENI. CDR3 nucleotide sequence: TGTGCCAGCGTCAGGTCGATAGGCACTGAAGCTTTCTTT. Translated, it gives CASVRSIGTEAFF.